This TCR beta chain emerged from a study of cytomegalovirus exposure and HLA in healthy donors. Study-wide results and limits: In an earlier analysis, about 87% or about 30%: the productive usage of most TCR beta V segments.

Vbeta (60) and Jbeta (13) primers were used in the PCR. Libraries were prepared by immunoSEQ multiplex PCR; TCRdb keeps only in-frame clonotypes and omits some of them. The sample records just over 150,000 clones, approximately 80% being singletons. V gave up 1 base and J gave up 3 bases; unmatched junction bases: 10. This CDR3 is built from 17 residues. CDR1 LGHNA and CDR2 YSLEER come from the germline V gene. This clone was seen a few times. Its matching antigen is unknown. The chain has TRBV4-3 and TRBJ1-2; 8 bases are a match to TRBD1. Sequencing was performed on PBMCs. This TCR came from a woman between 50 and 59 years old in good health and CMV-seropositive. The CDR3 loop is CASSQGMDRAGDYGYTF. In nucleotides, the CDR3 is TGCGCCAGCAGCCAAGGGATGGACAGGGCAGGGGACTATGGCTACACCTTC.